One sample yielded the 10 T cell receptor beta chains listed below, sequenced in a study of T-cell reconstitution after alpha-beta-depleted transplantation in children. Preparing the TCRbeta library involved the use of unique molecular identifiers. TCRdb re-analysed the PCR reads in MiXCR, keeping a single row per CDR3 protein. In the table there are fewer than 700,000 distinct CDR3 sequences, 20% to 25% of which are singletons. The sample here was PBMCs, mostly from graft donor cells, taken 360 days after TCRalphabeta/CD19-depleted stem cell transplant. The receptor set was obtained from a boy under three years old who had a stem cell transplant for acute myeloid leukemia, so the T cells may come from the graft donor.

In this sample, this clonotype turned up many times. The chain recombines TRBV30 with TRBJ2-1; TRBD1 aligns across 8 bases. The CDR3 is made up of 15 amino acids. Germline trimming cut 2 bases from V and 7 bases from J; bases unmatched to any gene: 10. Per the germline V gene, CDR1 is GTSNPN and CDR2 is SVGIG (reference sequence). CDR3 residues: CAWSSRRTGRNEQFF. The CDR3 DNA follows: TGTGCCTGGAGTTCCCGTCGGACAGGGAGGAATGAGCAGTTCTTC.

There are many counts of this clonotype. The chain uses TRBV5-1 and TRBJ2-1; 12 positions match TRBD2. CDR1 is SGHRS, CDR2 YFSETQ, per germline. V lost 2 bases and J lost 6; bases outside the gene matches: 3. The CDR3 has 15 amino acids. The CDR3 coding sequence is TGCGCCAGCAGCTTCACACTAGCGGGGGGCAATGAGCAGTTCTTC. Its protein is CASSFTLAGGNEQFF. The full variable domain, rest sourced from reference TRBV5-1 and TRBJ2-1, is KAGVTQTPRYLIKTRGQQVTLSCSPISGHRSVSWYQQTPGQGLQFLFEYFSETQRNKGNFPGRFSGRQFSNSRSEMNVSTLELGDSALYLCASSFTLAGGNEQFFGPGTRLTVL.

J is TRBJ2-7 and V is TRBV5-5; D ambiguous. The V and J ends lost 4 bases and 6 bases respectively, with 8 bases between them. The CDR3 sequence is 11 residues long. Germline V gene data show CDR1 as SGHKS and CDR2 as YYEKEE (reference sequence). This chain's CDR3 is CASSREREQYF. DNA for the CDR3: TGTGCCAGCAGCCGCGAGCGCGAGCAGTACTTC.

The chain employs TRBV4-2 and TRBJ2-6; 7 bases are a match to TRBD1. The V and J ends lost 0 bases and 5 bases, in that order; junction bases with no gene match: 7. This CDR3 comprises 17 residues. Germline lookup yields CDR1 LGHNA and CDR2 YNFKEQ. The CDR3 DNA reads as TGTGCCAGCAGCCAAGATTTAGTAGGGGGCTGGGCCAACGTCCTGACTTTC. This encodes CASSQDLVGGWANVLTF.

This clonotype was recorded at least ten times. The chain combines TRBV20-1 with TRBJ1-6, with D unclear. This CDR3 is built from 13 residues. Germline V lookup: CDR1 DFQATT, CDR2 SNEGSKA (reference sequence). V lost 6 bases to trimming and J lost 7 bases, with 13 bases between them. The CDR3 sequence: CSAFLVGNSPLHF. Here the CDR3 DNA reads TGCAGTGCCTTCTTAGTAGGCAATTCACCCCTCCACTTT.

Many counts were recorded for this clonotype. As DNA, the CDR3 is TGTGCCAGCAGTTTGAACCCGCGGAGGTTGGGGGAGACCCAGTACTTC. Translated: CASSLNPRRLGETQYF. The chain combines TRBV12-3 or TRBV12-4 with TRBJ2-5; possible D gene TRBD2, 5 bases. CDR3 length: 16 amino acids. V gave up 3 bases and J gave up 5 bases, with 19 bases separating them.

Many counts were recorded for this clonotype. CDR3 loop: CSSTSGTYNEQFF. The DNA of the CDR3 is TGCAGCTCTACTAGCGGGACTTACAATGAGCAGTTCTTC. The rearrangement links TRBV29-1 to TRBJ2-1, with 10 nucleotides matching TRBD2. The germline V gene has CDR1 SQVTM and CDR2 ANQGSEA. J was trimmed by 4 bases and V by 8 bases; bases with no gene match: 5. The CDR3 consists of 13 residues.

This clonotype was recorded at least ten times. The chain employs TRBV28 and TRBJ2-3; weak D call: TRBD2 (6 bases). The germline CDR1 and CDR2 sequences are MDHEN and SYDVKM. This CDR3 region has 17 residues. V was trimmed by 9 bases and J by 6 bases, leaving 28 bases between them. The CDR3, as DNA: TGTGCCAGTACCTTAAGCCTCGCTAGTGGAGGGAGGGATACGCAGTATTTT. The encoded protein is CASTLSLASGGRDTQYF.

V gene TRBV7-9 combines with J gene TRBJ1-1, with D hard to call. Germline V gives CDR1 SEHNR, CDR2 FQNEAQ (reference sequence). The CDR3 has 14 residues. Trimming removed 5 bases at V and 1 base at J, with 11 bases between. The CDR3 DNA reads as TGTGCCAGCAGCCCGACATGGGGGAACACTGAAGCTTTCTTT. This gives the protein CASSPTWGNTEAFF.

This clonotype was counted many times. V and J are TRBV20-1 and TRBJ1-3, with 7 bases aligning to TRBD1. This CDR3 is built from 16 residues. The trim removed 2 bases at V and 1 base at J, leaving 8 bases unmatched. Germline V gene sequence: CDR1 DFQATT, CDR2 SNEGSKA (reference sequence). CDR3 protein: CSARSAPGGSGNTIYF. In DNA form, the CDR3 reads TGCAGTGCTAGAAGTGCGCCAGGGGGTTCTGGAAACACCATATATTTT.